These T cell receptor beta chains were read from a single sample in a study of blood T cell repertoires in COVID-19. The table came from immunoSEQ multiplex PCR; TCRdb's copy has only in-frame clones and leaves some out. The sample consists of some 100,000 clones, around nine tenths of them appearing once. The sample comprised peripheral blood. These receptors were obtained from a man aged 45-60 years with acute or convalescent COVID-19. The CDR3 runs from the conserved cysteine through the conserved F or W. The D gene is left open where the match is weak. Clone size is not always given. Where it is, it says once, few, many or a class for expanded clones.

j_call d_call clone_size cdr3_length v_call cdr3_nt cdr3_aa
TRBJ2-3 - - 13 TRBV5-1 TGCGCCAGCAGCGTCCTAGGGGTAGATACGCAGTATTTT CASSVLGVDTQYF
TRBJ2-7 - - 15 TRBV9 TGTGCCAGCAGCGTAGAAGACGGGGGATCCTACGAGCAGTACTTC CASSVEDGGSYEQYF
TRBJ2-7 - - 15 TRBV4-1 TGCGCCAGCAGCCAAGATCAGCGTCTTGGCTACGAGCAGTACTTC CASSQDQRLGYEQYF
TRBJ2-5 - - 14 TRBV5-4 TGTGCCAGCAGCTACCCCGGGGGTTCGGAGACCCAGTACTTC CASSYPGGSETQYF
TRBJ2-2 - once 16 TRBV7-3 TGTGCCAGCAGCCCCGCCAGGATAACGAACACCGGGGAGCTGTTTTTT CASSPARITNTGELFF
TRBJ2-1 - - 13 TRBV19 TGTGCCAGTAGCCTGAGGGAGGCCAATGAGCAGTTCTTC CASSLREANEQFF
TRBJ2-7 TRBD1 - 13 TRBV6-6 TGTGCCAGCACGGGACAGGGGGGATACGAGCAGTACTTC CASTGQGGYEQYF
TRBJ2-1 TRBD2 - 15 TRBV11-2 TGTGCCAGCAGCCAACTAGCGGGAGGGCAGAATGAGCAGTTCTTC CASSQLAGGQNEQFF
TRBJ1-5 TRBD1 - 15 TRBV15 TGTGCCACCAGCATCGACAGGGGAATAGGTCAGCCCCAGCATTTT CATSIDRGIGQPQHF
TRBJ1-2 TRBD1 - 13 TRBV25-1 TGTGCCAGCAGTGATGCAGGGGGCATTGGCTACACCTTC CASSDAGGIGYTF
TRBJ1-2 TRBD1 - 15 TRBV2 TGTGCCAGCAGGGGACAGGGGGCTGTAGGGTATGGCTACACCTTC CASRGQGAVGYGYTF
TRBJ1-5 - - 15 TRBV9 TGTGCCAGCACCCTCTTGGACAAGGGGAATCAGCCCCAGCATTTT CASTLLDKGNQPQHF
TRBJ2-4 TRBD2 - 14 TRBV6-5 TGTGCCAGCAGTCCCGGGACTAGCGGAAACATTCAGTACTTC CASSPGTSGNIQYF
TRBJ2-7 TRBD2 medium-sized 17 TRBV3-1/TRBV3-2 TGTGCCAGCAGCCAAGAGATCTGGACTAGCGGGATCAACGAGCAGTACTTC CASSQEIWTSGINEQYF
TRBJ2-5 - - 13 TRBV2 TGTGCCAGCGGGGGGAACTGGCAAGAGACCCAGTACTTC CASGGNWQETQYF
TRBJ1-1 - - 13 TRBV5-1 TGCGCCAGCAGCGAGACAGGTCCCACTGAAGCTTTCTTT CASSETGPTEAFF
TRBJ2-4 - - 16 TRBV18 TGTGCCAGCTCACCACCCCTGCAGTTAGCCAAAAACATTCAGTACTTC CASSPPLQLAKNIQYF
TRBJ2-4 TRBD1 - 16 TRBV19 TGTGCCAGTACCTTCATGACAGGGGCTGGGGACAACATTCAGTACTTC CASTFMTGAGDNIQYF
TRBJ2-5 - once 14 TRBV30 TGTGCCTGGAGGCCTTTCGACAGGAGCGGGACCCAGTACTTC CAWRPFDRSGTQYF
TRBJ2-7 TRBD1 few 16 TRBV4-2 TGTGCCAGCAGCCAAGTTTTCACAGGGGCTTCCCACGAGCAGTACTTC CASSQVFTGASHEQYF
TRBJ2-6 - - 17 TRBV18 TGTGCCAGCTCACCACAGGGGCTACACTCTGGGGCCAACGTCCTGACTTTC CASSPQGLHSGANVLTF
TRBJ2-1 TRBD2 - 16 TRBV18 TGTGCCAGCTCTCTTAATAAGGCGGGAGGGCGGAATGAGCAGTTCTTC CASSLNKAGGRNEQFF